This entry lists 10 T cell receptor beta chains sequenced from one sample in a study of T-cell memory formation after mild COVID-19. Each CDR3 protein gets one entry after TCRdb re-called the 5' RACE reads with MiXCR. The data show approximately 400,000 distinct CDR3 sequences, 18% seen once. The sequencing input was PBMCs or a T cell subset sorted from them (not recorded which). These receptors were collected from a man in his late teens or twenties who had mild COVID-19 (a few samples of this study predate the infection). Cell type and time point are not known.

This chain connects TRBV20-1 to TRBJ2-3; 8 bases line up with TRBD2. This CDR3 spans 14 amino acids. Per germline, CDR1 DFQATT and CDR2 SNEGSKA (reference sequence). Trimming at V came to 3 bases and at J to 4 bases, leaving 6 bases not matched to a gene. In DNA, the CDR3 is TGCAGTGCTAGTGATCCGGGGGGGTCAGATACGCAGTATTTT. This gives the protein CSASDPGGSDTQYF.

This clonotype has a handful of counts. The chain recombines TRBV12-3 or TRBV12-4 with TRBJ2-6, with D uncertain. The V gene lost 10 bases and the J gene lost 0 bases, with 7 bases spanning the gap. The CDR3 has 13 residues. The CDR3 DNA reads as TGTGCCACCGGCCTCTCTGGGGCCAACGTCCTGACTTTC. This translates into CATGLSGANVLTF.

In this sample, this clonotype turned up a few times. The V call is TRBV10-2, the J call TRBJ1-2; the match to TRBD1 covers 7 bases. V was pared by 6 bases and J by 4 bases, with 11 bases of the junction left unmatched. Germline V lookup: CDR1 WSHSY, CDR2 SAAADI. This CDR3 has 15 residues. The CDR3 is CASSSRTGKSYGYTF. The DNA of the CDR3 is TGCGCCAGCAGCTCACGGACAGGAAAGTCCTATGGCTACACCTTC.

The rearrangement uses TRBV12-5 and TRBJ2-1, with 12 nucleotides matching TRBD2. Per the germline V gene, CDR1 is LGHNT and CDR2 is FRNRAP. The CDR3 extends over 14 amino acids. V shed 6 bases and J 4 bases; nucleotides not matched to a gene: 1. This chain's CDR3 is CASGTSGGYNEQFF. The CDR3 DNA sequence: TGTGCTAGTGGGACTAGCGGGGGATACAATGAGCAGTTCTTC. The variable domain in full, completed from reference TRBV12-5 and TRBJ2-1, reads DARVTQTPRHKVTEMGQEVTMRCQPILGHNTVFWYRQTMMQGLELLAYFRNRAPLDDSGMPKDRFSAEMPDATLATLKIQPSEPRDSAVYFCASGTSGGYNEQFFGPGTRLTVL.

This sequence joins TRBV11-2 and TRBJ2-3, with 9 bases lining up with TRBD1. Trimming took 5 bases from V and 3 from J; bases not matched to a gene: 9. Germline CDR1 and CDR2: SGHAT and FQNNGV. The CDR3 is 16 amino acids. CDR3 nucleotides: TGTGCCAGCAGCCTAAGAACAGGGGGCGGTACAGATACGCAGTATTTT. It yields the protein CASSLRTGGGTDTQYF.

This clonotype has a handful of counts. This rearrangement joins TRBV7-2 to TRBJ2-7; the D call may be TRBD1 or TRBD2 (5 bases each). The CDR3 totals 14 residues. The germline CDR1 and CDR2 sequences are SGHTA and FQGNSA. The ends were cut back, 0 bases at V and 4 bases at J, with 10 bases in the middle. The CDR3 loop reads CASSLARGDYEQYF. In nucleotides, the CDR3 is TGTGCCAGCAGCTTAGCTAGAGGGGATTACGAGCAGTACTTC.

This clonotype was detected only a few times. CDR3 residues: CASSLPPRGPGTEAFF. CDR3 sequence (DNA): TGCGCCAGCAGCTTACCCCCACGGGGGCCTGGGACTGAAGCTTTCTTT. The V and J genes are TRBV5-1 and TRBJ1-1, with a tentative D call TRBD1 (6 bases). The V gene's germline CDR1 is SGHRS and CDR2 YFSETQ. Trimming removed 2 bases from V and 5 bases from J, with 19 bases in between. The CDR3 extends over 16 amino acids.

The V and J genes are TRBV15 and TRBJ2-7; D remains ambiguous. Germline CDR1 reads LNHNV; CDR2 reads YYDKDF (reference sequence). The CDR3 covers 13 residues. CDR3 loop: CATSRDLTPKVSV. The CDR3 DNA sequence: TGTGCCACCAGCAGAGATCTTACTCCTAAAGTCAGCGTC.

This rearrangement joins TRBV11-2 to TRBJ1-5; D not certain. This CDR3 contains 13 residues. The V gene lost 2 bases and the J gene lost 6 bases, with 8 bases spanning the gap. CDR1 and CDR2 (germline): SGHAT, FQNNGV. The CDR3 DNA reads TGTGCCAGCAGCTTAACGTACGCTCAGCCCCAGCATTTT. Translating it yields CASSLTYAQPQHF.

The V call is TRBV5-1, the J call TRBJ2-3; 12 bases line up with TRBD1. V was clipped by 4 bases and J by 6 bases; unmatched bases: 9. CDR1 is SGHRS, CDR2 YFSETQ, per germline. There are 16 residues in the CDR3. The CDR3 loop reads CASSATGTGGGDTQYF. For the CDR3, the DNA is TGCGCCAGCAGCGCCACCGGGACAGGGGGCGGTGATACGCAGTATTTT.